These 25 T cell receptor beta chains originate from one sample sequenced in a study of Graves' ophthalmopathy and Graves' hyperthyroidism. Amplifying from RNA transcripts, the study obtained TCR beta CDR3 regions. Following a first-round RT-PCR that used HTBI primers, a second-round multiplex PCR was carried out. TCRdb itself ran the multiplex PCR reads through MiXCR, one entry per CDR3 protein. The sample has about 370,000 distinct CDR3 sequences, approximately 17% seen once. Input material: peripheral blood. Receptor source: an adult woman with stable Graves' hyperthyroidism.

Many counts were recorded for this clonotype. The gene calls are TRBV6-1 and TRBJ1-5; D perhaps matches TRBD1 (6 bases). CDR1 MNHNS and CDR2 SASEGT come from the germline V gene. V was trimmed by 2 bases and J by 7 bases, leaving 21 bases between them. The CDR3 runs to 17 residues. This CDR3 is CASSEPSLLTGSQPQHF. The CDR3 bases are TGTGCCAGCAGTGAACCTAGCCTCCTTACAGGGAGCCAGCCCCAGCATTTT.

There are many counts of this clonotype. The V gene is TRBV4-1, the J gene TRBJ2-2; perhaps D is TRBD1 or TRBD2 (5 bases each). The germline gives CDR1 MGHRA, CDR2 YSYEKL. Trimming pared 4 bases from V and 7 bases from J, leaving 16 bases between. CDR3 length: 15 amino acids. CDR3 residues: CASSPGQGVSGELFF. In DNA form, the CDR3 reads TGCGCCAGCAGCCCTGGGCAGGGAGTAAGCGGGGAGCTGTTTTTT.

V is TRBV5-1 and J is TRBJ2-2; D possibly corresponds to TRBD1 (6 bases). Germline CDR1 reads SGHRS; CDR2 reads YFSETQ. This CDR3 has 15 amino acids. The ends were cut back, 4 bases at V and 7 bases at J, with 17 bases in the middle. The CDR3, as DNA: TGCGCCAGCAGCGGGAGTGGACAGATAGGCGGGGAGCTGTTTTTT. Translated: CASSGSGQIGGELFF.

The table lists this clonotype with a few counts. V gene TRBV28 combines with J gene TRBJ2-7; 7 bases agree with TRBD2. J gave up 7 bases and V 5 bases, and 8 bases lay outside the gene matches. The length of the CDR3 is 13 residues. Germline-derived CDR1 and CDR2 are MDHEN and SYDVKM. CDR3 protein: CASSQRAGVEQYF. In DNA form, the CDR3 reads TGTGCCAGCAGTCAAAGGGCGGGGGTTGAGCAGTACTTC.

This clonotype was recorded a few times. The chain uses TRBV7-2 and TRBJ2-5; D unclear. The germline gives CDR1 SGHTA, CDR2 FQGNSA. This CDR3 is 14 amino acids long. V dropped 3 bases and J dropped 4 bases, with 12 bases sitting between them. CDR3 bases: TGTGCCAGCAGCTTGAGTGAATTCCGAGAGACCCAGTACTTC. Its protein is CASSLSEFRETQYF.

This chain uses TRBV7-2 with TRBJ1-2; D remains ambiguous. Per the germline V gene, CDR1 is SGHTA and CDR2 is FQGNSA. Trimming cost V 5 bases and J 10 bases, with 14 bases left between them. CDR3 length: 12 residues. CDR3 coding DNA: TGTGCCAGCAGCCAACGGACGGAGGACTACACCTTC. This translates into CASSQRTEDYTF.

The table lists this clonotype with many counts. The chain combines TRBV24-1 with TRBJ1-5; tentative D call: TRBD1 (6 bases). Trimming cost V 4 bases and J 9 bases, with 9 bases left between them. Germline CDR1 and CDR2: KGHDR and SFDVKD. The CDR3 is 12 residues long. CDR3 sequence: CATSEVQGPQHF. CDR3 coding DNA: TGTGCCACCAGTGAGGTACAGGGGCCCCAGCATTTT.

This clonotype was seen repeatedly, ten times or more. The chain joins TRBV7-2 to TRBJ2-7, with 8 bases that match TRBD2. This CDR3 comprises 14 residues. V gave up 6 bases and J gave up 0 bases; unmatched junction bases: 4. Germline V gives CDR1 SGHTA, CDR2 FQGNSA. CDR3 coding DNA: TGTGCCAGCAGATACAGCGGGGGCTCCTACGAGCAGTACTTC. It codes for CASRYSGGSYEQYF.

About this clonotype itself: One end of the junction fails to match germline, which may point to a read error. The CDR3 nucleotides read TGCGCCAGCAGTGGGTCACTACAAGAGACCAAGTACTTC. This sequence encodes CASSGSLQETKYF. The chain is built from TRBV10-1 and TRBJ2-5; the D is unclear. This CDR3 comprises 13 residues. Germline V gene data show CDR1 as WNHNN and CDR2 as SYGVQD (reference sequence).

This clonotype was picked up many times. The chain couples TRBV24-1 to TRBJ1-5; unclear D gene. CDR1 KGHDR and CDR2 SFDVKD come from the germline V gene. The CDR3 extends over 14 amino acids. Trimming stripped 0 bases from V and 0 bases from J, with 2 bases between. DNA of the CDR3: TGTGCCACCAGTGATTTGGATAGCAATCAGCCCCAGCATTTT. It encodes CATSDLDSNQPQHF.

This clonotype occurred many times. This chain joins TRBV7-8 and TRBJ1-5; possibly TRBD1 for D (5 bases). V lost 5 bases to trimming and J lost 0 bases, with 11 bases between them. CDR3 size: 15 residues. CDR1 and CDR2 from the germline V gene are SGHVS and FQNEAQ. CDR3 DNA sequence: TGTGCCAGCAGCCTGGGACGATTTAGCAATCAGCCCCAGCATTTT. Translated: CASSLGRFSNQPQHF.

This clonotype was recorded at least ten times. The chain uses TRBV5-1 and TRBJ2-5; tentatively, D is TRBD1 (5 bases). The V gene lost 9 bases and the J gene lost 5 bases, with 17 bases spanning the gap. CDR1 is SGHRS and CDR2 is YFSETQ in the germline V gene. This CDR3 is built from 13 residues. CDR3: CANGTGIVETQYF. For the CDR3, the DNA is TGCGCCAACGGCACAGGAATCGTGGAGACCCAGTACTTC.

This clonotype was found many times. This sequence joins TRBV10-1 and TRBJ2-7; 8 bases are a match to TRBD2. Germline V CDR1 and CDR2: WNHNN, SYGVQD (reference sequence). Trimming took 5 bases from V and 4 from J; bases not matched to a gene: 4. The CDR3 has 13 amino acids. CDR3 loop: CASSRGRIYEQYF. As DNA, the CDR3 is TGCGCCAGCAGTCGCGGGAGGATTTACGAGCAGTACTTC.

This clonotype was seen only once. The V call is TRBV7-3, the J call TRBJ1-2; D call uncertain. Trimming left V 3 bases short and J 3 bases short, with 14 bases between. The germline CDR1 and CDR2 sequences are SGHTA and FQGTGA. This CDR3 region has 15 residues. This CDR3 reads CASSLNGAGDYGYTF. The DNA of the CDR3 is TGTGCCAGCAGCTTGAACGGTGCAGGTGACTATGGCTACACCTTC.

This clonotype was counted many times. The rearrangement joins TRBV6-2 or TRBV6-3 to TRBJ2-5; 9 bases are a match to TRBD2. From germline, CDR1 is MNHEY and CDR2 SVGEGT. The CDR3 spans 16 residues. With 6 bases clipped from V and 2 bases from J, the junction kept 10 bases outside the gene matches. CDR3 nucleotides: TGTGCCAGCAGGGCAATACTAGCGGGCACACAAGAGACCCAGTACTTC. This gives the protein CASRAILAGTQETQYF.

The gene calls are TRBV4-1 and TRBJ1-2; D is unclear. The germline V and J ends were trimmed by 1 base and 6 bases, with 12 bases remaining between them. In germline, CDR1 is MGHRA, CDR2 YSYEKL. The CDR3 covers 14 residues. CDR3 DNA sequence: TGCGCCAGCAGCCAAGTCGCCGAACCAGATGGCTACACCTTC. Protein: CASSQVAEPDGYTF.

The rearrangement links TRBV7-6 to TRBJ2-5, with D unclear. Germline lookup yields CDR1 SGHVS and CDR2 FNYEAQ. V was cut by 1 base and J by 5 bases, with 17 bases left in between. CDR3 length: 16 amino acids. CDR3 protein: CASSLVVGGKVETQYF. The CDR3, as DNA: TGTGCCAGCAGCTTAGTGGTGGGTGGAAAGGTGGAGACCCAGTACTTC.

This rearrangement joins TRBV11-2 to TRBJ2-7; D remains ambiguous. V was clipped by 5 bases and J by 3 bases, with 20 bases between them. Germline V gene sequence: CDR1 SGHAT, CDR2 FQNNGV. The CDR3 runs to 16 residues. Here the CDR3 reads CASSPTTTSPNYEQYF. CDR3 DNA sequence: TGTGCCAGCAGCCCCACCACTACTTCTCCAAACTACGAGCAGTACTTC.

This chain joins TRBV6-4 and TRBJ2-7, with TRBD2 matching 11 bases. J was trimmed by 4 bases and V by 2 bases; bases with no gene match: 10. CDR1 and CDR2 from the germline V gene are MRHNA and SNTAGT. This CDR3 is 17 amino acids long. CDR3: CASSDRFLAGGFYEQYF. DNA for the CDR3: TGTGCCAGCAGTGACCGGTTTCTAGCGGGAGGCTTTTACGAGCAGTACTTC.

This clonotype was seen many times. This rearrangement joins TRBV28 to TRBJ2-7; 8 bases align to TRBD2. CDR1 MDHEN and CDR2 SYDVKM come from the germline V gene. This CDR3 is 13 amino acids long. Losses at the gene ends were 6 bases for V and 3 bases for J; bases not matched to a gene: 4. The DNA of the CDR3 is TGTGCCAGCAGCCACGGGACTAGCTACGAGCAGTACTTC. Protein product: CASSHGTSYEQYF.

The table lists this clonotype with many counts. The CDR3 spells CASSQKHPPETQYF. For the CDR3, the DNA is TGTGCCAGCAGTCAAAAACACCCCCCAGAGACCCAGTACTTC. The chain uses TRBV27 and TRBJ2-5; D call uncertain. Trimming stripped 5 bases from V and 4 bases from J, with 14 bases between. Germline lookup yields CDR1 MNHEY and CDR2 SMNVEV (reference sequence). The CDR3 length is 14 residues.

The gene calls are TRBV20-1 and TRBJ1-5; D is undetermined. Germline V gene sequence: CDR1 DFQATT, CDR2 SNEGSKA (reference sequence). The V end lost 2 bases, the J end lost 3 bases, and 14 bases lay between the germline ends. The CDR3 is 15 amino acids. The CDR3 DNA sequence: TGCAGTGCTAGATCAGACCCACGGCCCAATCAGCCCCAGCATTTT. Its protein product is CSARSDPRPNQPQHF.

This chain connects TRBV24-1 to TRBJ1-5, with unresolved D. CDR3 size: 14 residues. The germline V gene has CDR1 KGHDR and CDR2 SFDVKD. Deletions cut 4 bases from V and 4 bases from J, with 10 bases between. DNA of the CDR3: TGTGCCACCAGTGACCCCGGATTGAATCAGCCCCAGCATTTT. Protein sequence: CATSDPGLNQPQHF.

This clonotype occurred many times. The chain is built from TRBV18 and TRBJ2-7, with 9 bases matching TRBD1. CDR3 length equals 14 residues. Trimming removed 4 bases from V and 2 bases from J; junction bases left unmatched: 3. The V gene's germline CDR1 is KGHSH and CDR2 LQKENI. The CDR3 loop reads CASSQTGGTYEQYF. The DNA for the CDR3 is TGTGCCAGCTCACAGACAGGGGGGACCTACGAGCAGTACTTC.

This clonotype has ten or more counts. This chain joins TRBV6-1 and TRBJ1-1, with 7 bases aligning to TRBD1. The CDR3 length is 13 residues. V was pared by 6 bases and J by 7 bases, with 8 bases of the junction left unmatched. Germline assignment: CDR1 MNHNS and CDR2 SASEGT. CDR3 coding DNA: TGTGCCAGCAGCGATGTGCAGGGGGGTGAAGCTTTCTTT. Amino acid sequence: CASSDVQGGEAFF.